The 14 T cell receptor beta chains below were found in one sample sequenced in a study of blood T cell repertoires in COVID-19. The repertoire was sequenced with immunoSEQ multiplex PCR; TCRdb's copy has only in-frame clones and lacks some. The data contain roughly 400,000 clones, over 75% of them seen just once; the ten biggest clones take up 1% to 1.3%. The sample was PBMCs or T cells enriched from blood (not recorded which). These receptors were obtained from a young man who had recovered from COVID-19.

J is TRBJ1-1 and V is TRBV28, with 7 bases lining up with TRBD1. With V trimmed by 5 bases and J by 8 bases, 14 bases remained unmatched. Germline assignment: CDR1 MDHEN and CDR2 SYDVKM. This CDR3 has 15 amino acids. The CDR3 DNA follows: TGTGCCAGCAGTCGTGCTCGGGACAGCGGCTGGGAAGCTTTCTTT. The encoded protein is CASSRARDSGWEAFF.

This chain joins TRBV6-5 and TRBJ1-1; TRBD1 agrees at 7 bases. With 5 bases clipped from V and 4 bases from J, the junction kept 10 bases outside the gene matches. The CDR3 is 15 residues long. From germline, CDR1 is MNHEY and CDR2 SVGAGI. CDR3 nucleotide sequence: TGTGCCAGCAGTAACCGGGACAGCCCGGTCACTGAAGCTTTCTTT. The encoded protein is CASSNRDSPVTEAFF.

The rearrangement links TRBV19 to TRBJ2-7, with D unresolved. In germline, CDR1 is LNHDA, CDR2 SQIVND (reference sequence). V dropped 5 bases and J dropped 2 bases, with 16 bases sitting between them. CDR3 length: 15 residues. In DNA form, the CDR3 reads TGTGCCAGTAGTTTCCACCGTAGTGATACCTACGAGCAGTACTTC. Translating gives CASSFHRSDTYEQYF.

The chain carries TRBV7-9 and TRBJ2-2, with TRBD2 identical over 7 bases. J was trimmed by 3 bases and V by 7 bases; bases with no gene match: 5. In germline, CDR1 is SEHNR, CDR2 FQNEAQ (reference sequence). The length of the CDR3 is 14 residues. CDR3 region: CASIRGEHTGELFF. The CDR3 DNA reads TGTGCCAGCATCCGGGGGGAGCACACCGGGGAGCTGTTTTTT.

The V and J genes are TRBV12-3 or TRBV12-4 and TRBJ1-2; 9 bases fit TRBD1. V was pared by 7 bases and J by 8 bases, with 5 bases of the junction left unmatched. The CDR3 loop spans 12 amino acids. CDR3 in amino acids: CASKGTGLGYTF. For the CDR3, the DNA is TGTGCCAGCAAAGGGACAGGGCTAGGCTACACCTTC.

This clone appeared once. The CDR3: CASRRQGNQGQPQHF. DNA for the CDR3: TGTGCCAGCAGACGACAGGGCAATCAAGGACAGCCCCAGCATTTT. The genes are TRBV2 and TRBJ1-5; 7 bases map to TRBD1. CDR3 length: 15 residues. The germline CDR1 and CDR2 sequences are SNHLY and FYNNEI. Trimming took 6 bases from V and 7 from J; bases not matched to a gene: 12.

CDR3 loop: CASSSRVAGMSTNEKLFF. The DNA for the CDR3 is TGTGCCAGTAGTAGCCGCGTGGCAGGGATGTCGACTAATGAAAAACTGTTTTTT. The gene calls are TRBV19 and TRBJ1-4; D may be TRBD1 (5 bases). The CDR3 loop spans 18 amino acids. V lost 4 bases, J lost 2 bases, and 20 bases lay in between. CDR1 is LNHDA and CDR2 is SQIVND in the germline V gene (reference sequence).

The V call is TRBV18, the J call TRBJ2-6; TRBD1 matches 7 bases. Trimming cost V 5 bases and J 0 bases; bases outside gene matches: 13. CDR1 KGHSH and CDR2 LQKENI come from the germline V gene. This CDR3 has 19 amino acids. CDR3 nucleotide sequence: TGTGCCAGCTCAATTCAGCGACAGGGCCCTTACTCTGGGGCCAACGTCCTGACTTTC. Its protein is CASSIQRQGPYSGANVLTF.

The gene calls are TRBV6-5 and TRBJ1-1; D is perhaps TRBD1 (5 bases). The V end was cut by 6 bases, the J end by 0 bases, with 8 bases between. This CDR3 contains 13 residues. Germline assignment: CDR1 MNHEY and CDR2 SVGAGI. The CDR3 sequence is CASRDTMNTEAFF. CDR3 sequence (DNA): TGTGCCAGCAGGGACACAATGAACACTGAAGCTTTCTTT.

J is TRBJ2-7 and V is TRBV10-1, with D possibly matching TRBD2 (5 bases). Germline V gives CDR1 WNHNN, CDR2 SYGVQD (reference sequence). V lost 8 bases and J lost 3, with 14 bases in between. The CDR3 runs 13 residues. CDR3 in DNA: TGCGCCAGCTCCCGGGAATCACTCTACGAGCAGTACTTC. Translating gives CASSRESLYEQYF.

This rearrangement joins TRBV29-1 to TRBJ2-1, with 12 bases fitting TRBD2. The V gene end was trimmed by 6 bases and the J gene end by 0 bases; junction bases not matched to a gene: 0. The germline V gene has CDR1 SQVTM and CDR2 ANQGSEA. The CDR3 is made up of 14 amino acids. CDR3 loop: CSVTSGSSYNEQFF. Here the CDR3 DNA reads TGCAGCGTGACTAGCGGGAGCTCCTACAATGAGCAGTTCTTC.

CDR3 protein: CATSSGDIPNTGELFF. CDR3 nucleotide sequence: TGTGCCACCAGCAGTGGGGACATTCCGAACACCGGGGAGCTGTTTTTT. The chain combines TRBV15 with TRBJ2-2; a possible D gene is TRBD1 (6 bases). The CDR3 spans 16 residues. Trimming stripped 3 bases from V and 0 bases from J, with 11 bases between. Germline loops: CDR1 LNHNV, CDR2 YYDKDF (reference sequence).

V is TRBV5-1 and J is TRBJ2-5; 9 bases line up with TRBD2. The CDR3 spans 15 residues. Trimming took 3 bases from V and 2 from J; bases not matched to a gene: 5. Looked up from germline, CDR1 is SGHRS and CDR2 is YFSETQ. The CDR3 DNA reads as TGCGCCAGCAGCTGGACTAGCGTAGGGCAAGAGACCCAGTACTTC. It yields the protein CASSWTSVGQETQYF.

The chain is built from TRBV3-1 (or the pseudogene TRBV3-2) and TRBJ2-1; 10 bases line up with TRBD2. V lost 3 bases to trimming and J lost 4 bases; unmatched junction nucleotides: 3. Germline V gene data show CDR1 as LGHDT and CDR2 as YNNKEL (reference sequence). This CDR3 comprises 15 residues. The CDR3 bases are TGTGCCAGCAGCCAGGGGACTAGCGAATACAATGAGCAGTTCTTC. It specifies CASSQGTSEYNEQFF.